Below are 20 T cell receptor beta chains sequenced from a single sample in a study of monozygotic twins with inflammatory bowel disease. TCRdb re-called the 5' RACE reads; every CDR3 protein appears as one record, without DNA. This sample carries over 100,000 distinct CDR3 sequences, with 12% going to the ten biggest clones. The sequenced material came from blood. The source of these receptors is a human donor with ulcerative colitis or Crohn's disease, or a healthy co-twin of an affected twin (not recorded which).

The CDR3 loop reads CASSNPGGATTEAFF. The chain carries TRBV19 and TRBJ1-1; the D gene TCRdb calls, TRBD1, cannot be checked with no DNA. The V gene's germline CDR1 is LNHDA and CDR2 SQIVND (reference sequence). This CDR3 contains 15 residues.

The chain couples TRBV20-1 to TRBJ2-3; the D call of TRBD1 rests on TCRdb alone, since no DNA is present to check it. Per the germline V gene, CDR1 is DFQATT and CDR2 is SNEGSKA (reference sequence). This CDR3 spans 16 amino acids. CDR3 sequence reads: CSARWPGKYSTDTQYF.

CDR3: CASSPTGLARAEQFF. The chain has TRBV18 and TRBJ2-1; TCRdb calls TRBD2, which cannot be checked without DNA. This CDR3 spans 15 amino acids. Germline CDR1 is KGHSH and CDR2 is LQKENI.

The chain joins TRBV9 to TRBJ2-5; TCRdb's assignment of TRBD2 cannot be checked, as there is no DNA. CDR3 size: 16 residues. Germline loops: CDR1 SGDLS, CDR2 YYNGEE. This CDR3 is CASSFPGLAGRETQYF.

The chain employs TRBV4-3 and TRBJ2-5; TCRdb indicates TRBD1, and absent DNA this call remains unverified. The CDR3 runs 17 residues. Germline CDR1 is LGHNA and CDR2 is YSLEER. CDR3 sequence: CASSQGGQPRGQETQYF.

The chain uses TRBV28 and TRBJ1-6; TCRdb returns TRBD1, unconfirmable since there is no DNA. This CDR3 is 14 amino acids long. Germline loops: CDR1 MDHEN, CDR2 SYDVKM. The CDR3: CASTVQGASSPLHF.

The V and J genes are TRBV11-2 and TRBJ1-1. Germline CDR1 and CDR2: SGHAT and FQNNGV. The CDR3 consists of 12 residues. CDR3 residues: CASSLVGTEAFF.

This rearrangement joins TRBV18 to TRBJ2-7; TCRdb reports TRBD1, a call that lacks DNA to check it against. Germline assignment: CDR1 KGHSH and CDR2 LQKENI. This CDR3 contains 13 residues. CDR3 sequence reads: CASSLGTGIEQYF. The full variable domain, its missing parts supplied by reference TRBV18 and TRBJ2-7, is NAGVMQNPRHLVRRRGQEARLRCSPMKGHSHVYWYRQLPEEGLKFMVYLQKENIIDESGMPKERFSAEFPKEGPSILRIQQVVRGDSAAYFCASSLGTGIEQYFGPGTRLTVT.

The chain combines TRBV14 with TRBJ2-7; the D gene TCRdb calls, TRBD2, cannot be checked with no DNA. The CDR3 runs 15 residues. Germline values: CDR1 SGHDN, CDR2 FVKESK. Here the CDR3 reads CASSQLRTEPYEQYF.

The genes are TRBV3-1 and TRBJ2-5; TCRdb gives TRBD1 as the D gene, but with no DNA this cannot be confirmed. The germline V gene has CDR1 LGHDT and CDR2 YNNKEL (reference sequence). CDR3 length: 15 residues. CDR3 in amino acids: CASSQDRDRESTQYF.

V is TRBV11-3 and J is TRBJ1-4; TCRdb names TRBD1, which stays unverified in the absence of DNA. CDR3 length: 15 amino acids. CDR1 is SGHNT and CDR2 is YENEEA in the germline V gene. The CDR3 here is CASTRRRGTNEKLFF.

The CDR3 is CASSLVAVRNEQFF. The chain couples TRBV7-9 to TRBJ2-1. CDR1 and CDR2 (germline): SEHNR, FQNEAQ (reference sequence). The CDR3 is 14 residues long.

The J gene is TRBJ1-4, the V gene TRBV6-5; TCRdb outputs TRBD1, but without DNA this stays unchecked. This CDR3 region has 15 residues. Germline V CDR1 and CDR2: MNHEY, SVGAGI. Here the CDR3 reads CASSFSGRGHEKLFF.

J is TRBJ1-2 and V is TRBV7-8; there is no DNA to check the TCRdb D call of TRBD1. The CDR3 has 16 amino acids. The germline CDR1 and CDR2 sequences are SGHVS and FQNEAQ. The chain's CDR3 is CASSLGGPGQGFGYTF.

The chain joins TRBV4-2 to TRBJ2-1; TCRdb selects TRBD1, and the lack of DNA leaves this call unchecked. CDR1 and CDR2 (germline): LGHNA, YNFKEQ. CDR3 size: 14 residues. CDR3 in amino acids: CASSQDLIGGHEFF.

J is TRBJ1-2 and V is TRBV11-2. CDR3 length: 13 amino acids. Looked up from germline, CDR1 is SGHAT and CDR2 is FQNNGV. Here the CDR3 reads CASSLDRDYGYTF.

The chain employs TRBV20-1 and TRBJ2-3; the TCRdb call, TRBD1, lacks DNA for checking. Germline-derived CDR1 and CDR2 are DFQATT and SNEGSKA (reference sequence). The CDR3 extends over 13 amino acids. This CDR3 is CSAGEQGFDTQYF.

V usage is TRBV18 and J usage is TRBJ2-7. Germline V lookup: CDR1 KGHSH, CDR2 LQKENI. The CDR3 contains 11 residues. The CDR3 loop reads CASSARLEQYF.

By frequency, this clonotype is medium-sized. The gene calls are TRBV7-2 and TRBJ2-7. The germline gives CDR1 SGHTA, CDR2 FQGNSA. This CDR3 comprises 13 residues. CDR3 sequence: CASSLVVPYEQYF.

Here the CDR3 reads CASSFRTGVHEQFF. The rearrangement uses TRBV7-6 and TRBJ2-1; TCRdb selects TRBD1, and the lack of DNA leaves this call unchecked. The CDR3 runs 14 residues. The germline gives CDR1 SGHVS, CDR2 FNYEAQ.